The present T cell receptor beta chain was sequenced within a study of blood T cell repertoires in COVID-19. Sequencing used immunoSEQ multiplex PCR; TCRdb keeps in-frame clones, though not all of them. The sample contains 100,000 to 150,000 clones, around nine tenths of which appear only once. The CDR3 is made up of 13 amino acids. Germline V gene data show CDR1 as LGHNT and CDR2 as FRNRAP. V gave up 1 base and J gave up 4 bases, with 7 bases separating them. This TCR came from a woman older than 75 with acute or convalescent COVID-19. Material: peripheral blood. V is TRBV12-5 and J is TRBJ1-2; D is uncertain. In nucleotides, the CDR3 is TGTGCTAGTGGTTTGGACGGGAGCTATGGCTACACCTTC. Residues: CASGLDGSYGYTF.